This record concerns one T cell receptor (beta chain) sequence. This clonotype occurred many times. It lacks a known antigen. No much larger clone exists at a distance of one base, and base qualities are not known. Inclusive of the bounding cysteine and phenylalanine, the CDR3 is 13 residues long. The kept DNA is CDR3 alone, 39 bases in frame from the first base. A distance of 8 bases separates the germline ends of V and J, which lose 6 bases and 2 bases respectively. CDR1 and CDR2, per the germline V gene, are MNHNS and SASEGT. This sample stems from a study of T-cell reconstitution after alpha-beta-depleted transplantation in children (dated by TCRdb to 2015 to 2016). Some background on the complete study: The study quantitatively tracked T-cell immune reconstitution after TCRalphabeta/CD19-depleted allogeneic hematopoietic cell transplantation in children using TCR repertoire profiling. What the work shows at the level of the full study, not this receptor alone: The apparently early recovery of alphabetaT-cell counts about two months after transplant reportedly depended on only several hundred rapidly expanded clones that came from non-depleted graft cells. In some patients, the high TCRbeta diversity seen at day 60 was put down to recipient T cells and intrathymic progenitors that had survived conditioning. The frequencies of hyperexpanded clones fell over the following months, and after one year, T-cell counts and TCRbeta diversity were mostly attributed to newly produced T cells.

According to the study, the label for this sample's treatment or condition signals: allogeneic hematopoietic cell transplantation with graft depleted of TCRalphabeta T cells and CD19 B cells. TCRalphabeta/CD19-depleted allogeneic hematopoietic cell grafts were given to the transplant recipients, all of whom were children. To prepare the library, PCR was applied. TCRdb records Illumina HiSeq 2500 as the sequencer. TCR libraries were prepared with molecular barcoding, using unique molecular identifiers to normalize TCRbeta repertoire quantification. TCRdb trimmed the raw reads at Q25, called clones with MiXCR and kept productive beta chains. Rows merge per CDR3 protein into single entries with the most common DNA and genes. This sample gives about 980,000 distinct CDR3 sequences in total; roughly 29% of them show up just once. The top ten constitute roughly 27% of the sample.

The sample consisted of PBMCs, mostly from graft donor cells, taken 360 days after TCRalphabeta/CD19-depleted stem cell transplant. The receptor comes from a boy under two years old who had a stem cell transplant for SCID, so the T cells may come from the graft donor. The sequence links TRBV6-1 to TRBJ2-1; a weak D assignment points to TRBD1 (6 bases agree). At the DNA level, the sequence is TGTGCCAGCAGGCGGACAGCCTACAATGAGCAGTTCTTC. This encodes CASRRTAYNEQFF.